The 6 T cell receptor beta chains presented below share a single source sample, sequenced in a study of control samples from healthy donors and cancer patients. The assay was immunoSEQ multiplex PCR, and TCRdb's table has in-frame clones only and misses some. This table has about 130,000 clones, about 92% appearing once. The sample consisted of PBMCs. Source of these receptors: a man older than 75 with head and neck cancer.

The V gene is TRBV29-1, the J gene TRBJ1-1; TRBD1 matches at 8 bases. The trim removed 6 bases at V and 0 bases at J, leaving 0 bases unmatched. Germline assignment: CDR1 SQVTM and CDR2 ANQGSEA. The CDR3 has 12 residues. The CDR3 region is CSVGQVNTEAFF. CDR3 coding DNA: TGCAGCGTGGGACAGGTGAACACTGAAGCTTTCTTT.

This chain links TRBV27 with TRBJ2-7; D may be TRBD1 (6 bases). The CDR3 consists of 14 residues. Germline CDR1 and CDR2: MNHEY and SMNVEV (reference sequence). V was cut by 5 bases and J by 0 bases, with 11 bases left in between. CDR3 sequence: CASSLRDNSYEQYF. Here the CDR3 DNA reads TGTGCCAGCAGTCTCCGGGACAACTCCTACGAGCAGTACTTC.

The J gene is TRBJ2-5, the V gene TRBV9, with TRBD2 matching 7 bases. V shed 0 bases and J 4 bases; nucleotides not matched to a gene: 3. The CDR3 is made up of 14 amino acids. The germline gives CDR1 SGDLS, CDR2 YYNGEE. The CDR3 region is CASSVEAGRETQYF. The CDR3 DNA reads TGTGCCAGCAGCGTAGAAGCGGGACGAGAGACCCAGTACTTC. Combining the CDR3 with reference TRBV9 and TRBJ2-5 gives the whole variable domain DSGVTQTPKHLITATGQRVTLRCSPRSGDLSVYWYQQSLDQGLQFLIQYYNGEERAKGNILERFSAQQFPDLHSELNLSSLELGDSALYFCASSVEAGRETQYFGPGTRLLVL.

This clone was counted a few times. The CDR3 DNA sequence: TGTGCCAGCAGCTCCTTGACGGGACAGGGGTCCTACAATGAGCAGTTCTTC. This gives the protein CASSSLTGQGSYNEQFF. V and J are TRBV11-2 and TRBJ2-1; 10 bases are shared with TRBD1. Trimming removed 4 bases from V and 1 base from J; junction bases left unmatched: 7. Per germline, CDR1 SGHAT and CDR2 FQNNGV. This CDR3 region has 17 residues.

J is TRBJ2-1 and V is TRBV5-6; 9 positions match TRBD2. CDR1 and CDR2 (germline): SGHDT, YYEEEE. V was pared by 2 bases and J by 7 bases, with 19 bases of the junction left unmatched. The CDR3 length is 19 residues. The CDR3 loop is CASSFGTSLSRSEGNEQFF. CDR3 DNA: TGTGCCAGCAGCTTTGGGACTAGCTTATCTAGGTCGGAGGGGAATGAGCAGTTCTTC.

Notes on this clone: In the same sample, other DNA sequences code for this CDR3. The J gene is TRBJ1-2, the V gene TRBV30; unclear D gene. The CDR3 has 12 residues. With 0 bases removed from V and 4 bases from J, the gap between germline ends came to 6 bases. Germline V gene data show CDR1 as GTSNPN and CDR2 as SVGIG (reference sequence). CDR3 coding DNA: TGTGCCTGGAGTGTACTCGGCTATGGCTACACCTTC. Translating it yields CAWSVLGYGYTF. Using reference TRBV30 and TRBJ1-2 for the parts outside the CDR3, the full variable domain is SQTIHQWPATLVQPVGSPLSLECTVEGTSNPNLYWYRQAAGRGLQLLFYSVGIGQISSEVPQNLSASRPQDRQFILSSKKLLLSDSGFYLCAWSVLGYGYTFGSGTRLTVV.